The rows below give T cell receptor beta chains drawn from one sample of a study of OX40 agonist ivuxolimab in advanced cancers. TCRdb's table, derived via immunoSEQ multiplex PCR, lists solely in-frame clones and lacks some. The data contain tens of thousands of clones, 90% to 95% of them singletons. Sequencing used CD4+ or CD8+ T cells sorted from blood, obtained in a trial of the OX40 agonist ivuxolimab. Receptor source: an adult with an advanced solid tumor such as melanoma, head and neck, liver or kidney cancer. Each CDR3 is given with its conserved first and last residue. Where a row states a size, it is once, few, many or the class of an expanded clone; other rows omit it.

j_call v_call clone_size cdr3_aa
TRBJ1-2 TRBV27 - CASSPTGVSGYTF
TRBJ1-4 TRBV4-1 - CASSQKGGNEKLFF
TRBJ1-2 TRBV19 - CASSMTANYGYTF
TRBJ2-1 TRBV4-3 once CASSQVGTSAYNEQFF
TRBJ2-7 TRBV5-8 - CASSPLRSYEQYF
TRBJ2-1 TRBV6-5 - CASSSLGLEGYNEQFF
TRBJ2-7 TRBV19 - CASSISQAYEQYF
TRBJ1-1 TRBV19 - CASSIKSDPNTEAFF
TRBJ1-2 TRBV9 - CASSAQGVDYGYTF
TRBJ2-6 TRBV29-1 - CGASGANVLTF
TRBJ2-5 TRBV6-6 - CASSFRRAETQYF
TRBJ2-2 TRBV9 - CASSELAGAPTGELFF
TRBJ2-1 TRBV2 - CASSFSGIKSSYNEQFF
TRBJ1-2 TRBV4-3 - CASSQDVGGRAEGYTF
TRBJ1-6 TRBV5-6 - CATGPRGYNSPLHF
TRBJ2-2 TRBV5-6 - CASSLGATGELFF
TRBJ1-2 TRBV7-8 - CASSPLPADYGYTF
TRBJ1-4 TRBV7-9 - CASSLPAGPRNEKLFF
TRBJ2-2 TRBV27 - CASSLYVQGTGELFF
TRBJ1-2 TRBV4-1 - CASSQTDRAMNYGYTF
TRBJ1-1 TRBV7-9 - CASSLAEGRDTEAFF
TRBJ2-7 TRBV29-1 - CSVGPGTSSYEQYF
TRBJ1-5 TRBV6-5 - CASSMLGHFQPQHF
TRBJ2-4 TRBV7-9 - CASSLTRAGENIQYF
TRBJ2-7 TRBV28 - CASSLLAGGPGEQYF
TRBJ1-2 TRBV4-3 - CASSQDWAAGNNYGYTF
TRBJ2-7 TRBV2 - CASSDRGGGKYEQYF
TRBJ1-5 TRBV27 - CATRLGLDQPQHF
TRBJ2-2 TRBV28 - CASSLSAPGQLSTGELFF
TRBJ1-5 TRBV7-3 - CASSPSQGRNQPQHF
TRBJ2-3 TRBV28 - CASSSPAGDSDTQYF
TRBJ2-7 TRBV14 - CASSQDMAATYWEQYF
TRBJ1-1 TRBV9 - CASSLHLGQANTEAFF
TRBJ1-2 TRBV10-1 - CASSRTGGHGYTF
TRBJ2-1 TRBV7-3 - CASSLTASGRARRNEQFF
TRBJ1-3 TRBV2 few CASSYREAGNTIYF
TRBJ2-3 TRBV5-6 - CASSPGGVGPDTQYF
TRBJ1-6 TRBV7-9 - CASSLGGIQSPLHF
TRBJ2-7 TRBV4-2 - CASSPGQGDEQYF
TRBJ2-5 TRBV27 - CASSFSLMEAQYF
TRBJ1-1 TRBV7-9 - CASSFPGNTEAFF
TRBJ1-5 TRBV7-9 - CASSSTQNQPQHF
TRBJ1-1 TRBV25-1 - CASSAGLLNTEAFF
TRBJ2-5 TRBV7-7 - CASSLTTSGVKEETQYF
TRBJ2-7 TRBV6-5 - CASSYSIGPRSYEQYF
TRBJ1-1 TRBV5-8 - CASSLPEGPLTEAFF
TRBJ2-2 TRBV11-3 - CASSPRGGLGTGELFF
TRBJ2-7 TRBV28 - CASSLGAGGFYEQYF